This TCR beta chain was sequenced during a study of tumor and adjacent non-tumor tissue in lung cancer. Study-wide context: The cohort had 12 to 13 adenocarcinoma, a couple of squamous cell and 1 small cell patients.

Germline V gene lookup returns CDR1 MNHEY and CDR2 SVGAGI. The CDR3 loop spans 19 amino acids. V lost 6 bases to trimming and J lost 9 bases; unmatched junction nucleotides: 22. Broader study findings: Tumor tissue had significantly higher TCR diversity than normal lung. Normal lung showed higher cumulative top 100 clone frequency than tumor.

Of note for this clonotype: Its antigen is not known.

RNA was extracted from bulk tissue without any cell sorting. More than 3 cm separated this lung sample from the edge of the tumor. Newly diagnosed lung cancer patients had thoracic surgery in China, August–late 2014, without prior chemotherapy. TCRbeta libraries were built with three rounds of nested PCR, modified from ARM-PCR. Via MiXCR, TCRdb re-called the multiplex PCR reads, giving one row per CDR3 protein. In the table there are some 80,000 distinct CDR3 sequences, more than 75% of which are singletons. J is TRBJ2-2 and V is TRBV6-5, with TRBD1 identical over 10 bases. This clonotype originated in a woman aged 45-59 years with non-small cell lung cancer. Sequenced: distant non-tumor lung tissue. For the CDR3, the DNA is TGTGCCAGCAGCCTTCGTCCCCCGGGACAGGGGAGAAGGCCCCGGGAGCTGTTTTTT. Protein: CASSLRPPGQGRRPRELFF.